This TCR beta chain was captured in a study of T cell repertoires in cytomegalovirus infection. J was trimmed by 5 bases and V by 6 bases; bases with no gene match: 8. CDR1 and CDR2 (germline): LNHDA, SQIVND (reference sequence). CDR3 length: 15 amino acids. TCRdb reanalysed the reads using MiXCR and keeps one entry per CDR3 protein. Of around 100,000 distinct CDR3 sequences listed, 30% were seen once; the top ten hold more than 35%. A remark on this clonotype: What it recognizes is unknown.

The origin of this receptor is a human donor in good health (CMV status not recorded). Some clones in this sample may be carry-over from other donors' samples. The sample was CD8+ T cells from cultured PBMCs, taken from culture after CMV antigen stimulation. The V call is TRBV19, the J call TRBJ2-2, with 8 bases matching TRBD1. In nucleotides, the CDR3 is TGTGCCAGTAGCCTTCAGGGGGCCGGGACCGGGGAGCTGTTTTTT. It is translated as CASSLQGAGTGELFF.